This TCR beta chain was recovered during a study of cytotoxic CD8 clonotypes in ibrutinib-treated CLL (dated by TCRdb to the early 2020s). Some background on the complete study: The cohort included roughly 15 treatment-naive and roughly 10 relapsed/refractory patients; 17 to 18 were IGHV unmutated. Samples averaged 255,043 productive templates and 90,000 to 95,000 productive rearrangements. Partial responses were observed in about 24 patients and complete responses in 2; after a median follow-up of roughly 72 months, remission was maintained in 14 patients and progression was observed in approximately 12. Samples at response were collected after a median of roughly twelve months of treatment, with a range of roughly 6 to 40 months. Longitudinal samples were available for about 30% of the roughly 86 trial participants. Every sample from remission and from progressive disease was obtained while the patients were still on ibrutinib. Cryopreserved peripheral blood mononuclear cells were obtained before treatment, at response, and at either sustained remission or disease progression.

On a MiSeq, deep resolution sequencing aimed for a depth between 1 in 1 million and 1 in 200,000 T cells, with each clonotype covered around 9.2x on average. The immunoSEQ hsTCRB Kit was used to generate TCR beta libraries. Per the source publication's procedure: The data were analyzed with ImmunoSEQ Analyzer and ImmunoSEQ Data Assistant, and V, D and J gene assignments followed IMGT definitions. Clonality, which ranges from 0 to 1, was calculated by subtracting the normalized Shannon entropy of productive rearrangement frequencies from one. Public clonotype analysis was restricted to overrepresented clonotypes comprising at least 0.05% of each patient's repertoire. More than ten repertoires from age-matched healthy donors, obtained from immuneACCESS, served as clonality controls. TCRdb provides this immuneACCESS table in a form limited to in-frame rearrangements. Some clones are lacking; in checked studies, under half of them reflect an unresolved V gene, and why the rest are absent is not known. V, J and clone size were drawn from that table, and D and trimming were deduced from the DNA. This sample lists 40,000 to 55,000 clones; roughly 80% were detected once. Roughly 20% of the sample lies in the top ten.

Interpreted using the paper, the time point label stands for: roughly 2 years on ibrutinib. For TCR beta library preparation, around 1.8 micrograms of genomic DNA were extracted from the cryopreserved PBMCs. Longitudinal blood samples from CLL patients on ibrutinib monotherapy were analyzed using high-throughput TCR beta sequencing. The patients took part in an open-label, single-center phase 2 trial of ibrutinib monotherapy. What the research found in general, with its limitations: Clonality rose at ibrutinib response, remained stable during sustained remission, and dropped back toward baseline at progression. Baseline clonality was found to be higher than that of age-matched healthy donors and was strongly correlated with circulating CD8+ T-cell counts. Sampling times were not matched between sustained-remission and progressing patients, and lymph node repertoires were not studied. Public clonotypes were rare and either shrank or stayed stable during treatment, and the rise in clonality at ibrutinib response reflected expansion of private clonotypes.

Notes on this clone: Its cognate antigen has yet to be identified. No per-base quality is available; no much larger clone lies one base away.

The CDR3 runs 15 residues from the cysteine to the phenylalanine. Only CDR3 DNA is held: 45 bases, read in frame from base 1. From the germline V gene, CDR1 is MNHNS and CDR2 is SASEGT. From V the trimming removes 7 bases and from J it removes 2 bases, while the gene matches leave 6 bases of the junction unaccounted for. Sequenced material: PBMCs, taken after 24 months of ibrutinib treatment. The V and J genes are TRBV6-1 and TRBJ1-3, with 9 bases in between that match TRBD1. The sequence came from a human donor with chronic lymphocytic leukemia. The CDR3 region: CASKDGQGPGNTIYF. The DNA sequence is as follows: TGTGCCAGCAAGGACGGACAGGGGCCTGGAAACACCATATATTTT.